Listed here are 29 T cell receptor beta chains from one sample, sequenced in a study of PD-1 blockade in classical Hodgkin lymphoma. Specified time point: cycle 4 day 1 (C4D1), after five to seven weeks of nivolumab. Every patient was affected by relapse after autologous stem cell transplantation, while exposure to brentuximab vedotin was not uniform. Clones were sequenced by immunoSEQ multiplex PCR, and TCRdb holds only the in-frame ones, with some missing. This sample has over 15,000 clones, with about 65% found just once. The source was peripheral blood mononuclear cells (PBMCs), collected before the fourth cycle of nivolumab. All receptors derive from a human donor with classical Hodgkin lymphoma.

The chain carries TRBV7-9 and TRBJ2-5; D is unclear. The J call may be in error: the DNA end matches TRBJ2-7 better. Germline CDR1 reads SEHNR; CDR2 reads FQNEAQ (reference sequence). The CDR3 totals 14 residues. The CDR3 loop is CASSLAVGPYEQYF. The CDR3 nucleotides read TGTGCCAGCAGCTTAGCTGTCGGCCCCTACGAGCAGTACTTC.

V and J are TRBV27 and TRBJ2-1, with D hard to call. Trimming removed 6 bases from V and 0 bases from J, with 9 bases in between. The CDR3 is 14 amino acids. Germline V gives CDR1 MNHEY, CDR2 SMNVEV (reference sequence). This CDR3 is CASRGLSSYNEQFF. CDR3 bases: TGTGCCAGCAGAGGATTAAGCTCCTACAATGAGCAGTTCTTC.

By share, this clone counts as medium-sized. The V gene is TRBV5-6, the J gene TRBJ1-2; TRBD1 agrees at 9 bases. Unmatched junction bases numbered 12, after V lost 0 bases and J lost 3 bases. Germline lookup yields CDR1 SGHDT and CDR2 YYEEEE. This CDR3 has 18 residues. CDR3 protein: CASSLATGDREQYYGYTF. CDR3 sequence (DNA): TGTGCCAGCAGCTTGGCAACAGGGGACAGGGAACAGTACTATGGCTACACCTTC.

The rearrangement links TRBV15 to TRBJ2-2; D possibly corresponds to TRBD1 (8 bases). This CDR3 has 16 amino acids. Germline V gene lookup returns CDR1 LNHNV and CDR2 YYDKDF (reference sequence). V was cut by 2 bases and J by 3 bases, with 13 bases left in between. In DNA form, the CDR3 reads TGTGCCACCAGCAGAAAACAGGGGGGGGACACCGGGGAGCTGTTTTTT. Residues: CATSRKQGGDTGELFF.

The chain carries TRBV29-1 and TRBJ1-1, with TRBD1 matching 9 bases. In germline, CDR1 is SQVTM, CDR2 ANQGSEA. This CDR3 has 13 amino acids. Unmatched junction bases numbered 5, after V lost 7 bases and J lost 2 bases. Written as DNA, the CDR3 is TGCAGCGGGGGGGACAGGGTCAACACTGAAGCTTTCTTT. The encoded protein is CSGGDRVNTEAFF.

V gene TRBV11-2 combines with J gene TRBJ1-5; TRBD1 matches 7 bases. This CDR3 is 16 amino acids long. CDR1 and CDR2 (germline): SGHAT, FQNNGV. Trimming at V came to 5 bases and at J to 7 bases, leaving 14 bases not matched to a gene. Here the CDR3 reads CASSRATGSELQPQHF. In DNA form, the CDR3 reads TGTGCCAGCAGCAGGGCGACAGGGTCTGAATTGCAGCCCCAGCATTTT.

This clone was detected only once. V usage is TRBV28 and J usage is TRBJ1-3, with 8 positions matching TRBD1. The trim removed 5 bases at V and 0 bases at J, leaving 6 bases unmatched. This CDR3 contains 16 residues. Germline V gene lookup returns CDR1 MDHEN and CDR2 SYDVKM. CDR3 sequence (DNA): TGTGCCAGCAGTACTTACACAGGGGGCTCTGGAAACACCATATATTTT. Its protein is CASSTYTGGSGNTIYF. Full variable domain (remainder filled in from reference TRBV28 and TRBJ1-3): DVKVTQSSRYLVKRTGEKVFLECVQDMDHENMFWYRQDPGLGLRLIYFSYDVKMKEKGDIPEGYSVSREKKERFSLILESASTNQTSMYLCASSTYTGGSGNTIYFGEGSWLTVV.

This clone was observed a few times. The rearrangement links TRBV6-5 to TRBJ2-7; no clear D gene. Germline CDR1 is MNHEY and CDR2 is SVGAGI. V was pared by 4 bases and J by 3 bases, with 10 bases between. The CDR3 runs to 13 residues. The CDR3 is CASSWRVHYEQYF. In DNA, the CDR3 is TGTGCCAGCAGTTGGCGAGTACACTACGAGCAGTACTTC.

The rearrangement uses TRBV6-5 and TRBJ1-5; D call uncertain. CDR1 is MNHEY, CDR2 SVGAGI, per germline. This CDR3 is built from 14 residues. Deletions cut 1 base from V and 3 bases from J, with 7 bases between. This chain's CDR3 is CASSYLQTNQPQHF. CDR3 in DNA: TGTGCCAGCAGTTACTTACAGACCAATCAGCCCCAGCATTTT.

This clone has just a few counts. The gene calls are TRBV27 and TRBJ1-1; TRBD1 is a possible D gene (5 bases). The V end lost 6 bases, the J end lost 5 bases, and 13 bases lay between the germline ends. Germline V gene data show CDR1 as MNHEY and CDR2 as SMNVEV (reference sequence). The CDR3 sequence is 13 residues long. Written as DNA, the CDR3 is TGTGCCAGCAGCACCTTGCGGGGGACTGAAGCTTTCTTT. Translated: CASSTLRGTEAFF.

This clone has just one count. The genes are TRBV4-2 and TRBJ2-7, with TRBD1 identical over 9 bases. The CDR3 runs 15 residues. The trim removed 0 bases at V and 4 bases at J, leaving 4 bases unmatched. Germline V gene data show CDR1 as LGHNA and CDR2 as YNFKEQ. CDR3 sequence: CASSQDRGQGYEQYF. CDR3 DNA: TGTGCCAGCAGCCAAGATAGGGGACAGGGTTACGAGCAGTACTTC.

V and J are TRBV18 and TRBJ2-1; TRBD2 agrees at 8 bases. V dropped 4 bases and J dropped 7; count of bases not matched to a gene: 6. The germline gives CDR1 KGHSH, CDR2 LQKENI. The CDR3 length is 14 residues. CDR3 sequence: CASSHSGTRNEQFF. CDR3 in DNA: TGTGCCAGCTCACACTCCGGGACTAGAAATGAGCAGTTCTTC.

The gene calls are TRBV2 and TRBJ1-4; unclear D gene. This CDR3 has 13 amino acids. Between the trimmed V and J ends, which lost 10 bases and 4 bases, there was a span of 13 bases. CDR1 and CDR2 from the germline V gene are SNHLY and FYNNEI. Here the CDR3 DNA reads TGTGCCATCAAAGCCCGAAATAATGAAAAACTGTTTTTT. Translated: CAIKARNNEKLFF.

The sample holds a few counts of this clone. The CDR3: CASQTLGRTDTQYF. The CDR3 DNA sequence: TGTGCCAGCCAGACTCTGGGGCGTACAGATACGCAGTATTTT. J is TRBJ2-3 and V is TRBV27; possibly TRBD1 for D (5 bases). V was shortened by 8 bases and J by 3 bases, with 15 bases between the two germline ends. In germline, CDR1 is MNHEY, CDR2 SMNVEV (reference sequence). The CDR3 is made up of 14 amino acids.

This chain connects TRBV4-1 to TRBJ1-2, with D possibly being TRBD1 (5 bases). The CDR3 consists of 15 residues. CDR1 and CDR2 (germline): MGHRA, YSYEKL. Trimming cost V 0 bases and J 3 bases, with 11 bases left between them. The CDR3 nucleotides are TGCGCCAGCAGCCAAGATAGGGCAGGGTACTATGGCTACACCTTC. It translates to CASSQDRAGYYGYTF.

V usage is TRBV5-1 and J usage is TRBJ2-1; 7 bases match TRBD2. CDR3 length equals 14 residues. The V gene end was trimmed by 2 bases and the J gene end by 4 bases; junction bases not matched to a gene: 3. CDR1 is SGHRS and CDR2 is YFSETQ in the germline V gene. DNA of the CDR3: TGCGCCAGCAGCTTTGGGGGGGTTTACAATGAGCAGTTCTTC. Protein sequence: CASSFGGVYNEQFF.

In its sample, this clone was seen a few times. The CDR3 DNA is TGTGCCGCCGGGCGGGAGACAGATACGCAGTATTTT. Encoded protein: CAAGRETDTQYF. This chain joins TRBV2 and TRBJ2-3, with 7 bases fitting TRBD2. Trimming cost V 11 bases and J 3 bases; bases outside gene matches: 5. From germline, CDR1 is SNHLY and CDR2 FYNNEI. This CDR3 is built from 12 residues.

The chain links TRBV28 to TRBJ2-7; TRBD1 agrees at 7 bases. CDR1 is MDHEN, CDR2 SYDVKM, per germline. CDR3 length equals 17 residues. Germline trimming cut 4 bases from V and 9 bases from J; bases unmatched to any gene: 21. This CDR3 reads CASSYYSDSTGSKGQYF. In DNA form, the CDR3 reads TGTGCCAGCAGTTACTATTCTGATTCGACAGGGAGTAAGGGGCAGTACTTC.

The CDR3 is CASSIGSSGFNQPQHF. The DNA of the CDR3 is TGTGCCAGTAGTATAGGGTCGTCAGGGTTCAATCAGCCCCAGCATTTT. The chain employs TRBV19 and TRBJ1-5; D might be TRBD1 (5 bases). V lost 1 base and J 3 bases, leaving 13 bases between the germline ends. Looked up from germline, CDR1 is LNHDA and CDR2 is SQIVND (reference sequence). There are 16 residues in the CDR3.

Only one count was recorded for this clone. CDR3 sequence reads: CASSENRGGNTIYF. DNA of the CDR3: TGTGCCAGCAGTGAAAACAGGGGGGGAAACACCATATATTTT. The V call is TRBV6-5, the J call TRBJ1-3; TRBD1 matches at 8 bases. The CDR3 runs to 14 residues. Germline V lookup: CDR1 MNHEY, CDR2 SVGAGI. Trimming at V came to 5 bases and at J to 4 bases, leaving 4 bases not matched to a gene.

The rearrangement links TRBV10-2 to TRBJ1-6, with D possibly TRBD1 on 5 matching bases. Per the germline V gene, CDR1 is WSHSY and CDR2 is SAAADI. Trimming left V 0 bases short and J 9 bases short, with 12 bases between. This CDR3 has 15 amino acids. This CDR3 reads CASSESPSGGSPLHF. The CDR3 DNA sequence: TGCGCCAGCAGTGAGTCTCCTTCGGGGGGTTCACCCCTCCACTTT.

Worth noting for this clone: Other DNA sequences in this sample translate to the same CDR3. This chain connects TRBV18 to TRBJ2-7; unclear D gene. The CDR3 is made up of 12 amino acids. CDR1 is KGHSH and CDR2 is LQKENI in the germline V gene. With 6 bases removed from V and 0 bases from J, the gap between germline ends came to 6 bases. CDR3 in DNA: TGTGCCAGCTCGCAAAGCTCCTACGAGCAGTACTTC. Its protein product is CASSQSSYEQYF.

The V gene is TRBV28, the J gene TRBJ2-1; 8 positions agree with TRBD2. In germline, CDR1 is MDHEN, CDR2 SYDVKM. The CDR3 has 18 residues. Losses at the gene ends were 5 bases for V and 4 bases for J; bases not matched to a gene: 16. CDR3 in DNA: TGTGCCAGCAGTCCGCCTATGGGGGGGACTAGTTGGTACAATGAGCAGTTCTTC. Its protein is CASSPPMGGTSWYNEQFF.

The J gene is TRBJ2-3, the V gene TRBV2, with D tentatively TRBD1 (8 bases). The CDR3 spans 15 residues. Germline assignment: CDR1 SNHLY and CDR2 FYNNEI. V was pared by 6 bases and J by 1 base, with 14 bases between. The CDR3 protein is CASRIQGGGTDTQYF. CDR3 DNA sequence: TGTGCCAGCAGAATACAGGGGGGGGGCACAGATACGCAGTATTTT.

In its sample, this clone ranks as medium-sized. The chain joins TRBV5-4 to TRBJ2-7; the match to TRBD2 covers 9 bases. CDR3 length: 14 amino acids. After removal of 0 bases from V and 6 bases from J, the junction contained 4 bases not matched to a gene. Germline assignment: CDR1 SGHNT and CDR2 YYREEE (reference sequence). The CDR3 protein is CASSLGLAGIEQYF. DNA for the CDR3: TGTGCCAGCAGCTTGGGGCTAGCGGGAATCGAGCAGTACTTC.

This clone turned up a few times. The chain is built from TRBV6-6 and TRBJ1-6; D is ambiguous. The CDR3 covers 11 residues. Germline V lookup: CDR1 MNHNY, CDR2 SVGAGI (reference sequence). V was shortened by 2 bases and J by 16 bases, with 9 bases between the two germline ends. The CDR3 nucleotides read TGTGCCAGCAGTTACGAGGGTAGACTCCACTTT. Translating gives CASSYEGRLHF.

The rearrangement uses TRBV10-3 and TRBJ2-2, with unresolved D. Germline values: CDR1 ENHRY, CDR2 SYGVKD. The CDR3 spans 16 residues. V lost 0 bases and J lost 4, with 12 bases in between. CDR3 DNA: TGTGCCATCAGTGAGTCTGCCGGGCCCTTCACCGGGGAGCTGTTTTTT. This codes for CAISESAGPFTGELFF.

This clone has a handful of counts. This chain uses TRBV5-6 with TRBJ2-7; D assignment may be TRBD1 or TRBD2 (5 bases each). The CDR3 sequence is 16 residues long. Trimming shortened V by 3 bases and J by 5 bases, and 21 bases separated the two germline ends. CDR1 and CDR2 (germline): SGHDT, YYEEEE. The CDR3 region has the DNA TGTGCCAGCAGCTCCTTCTCCTTGGGGGTTATGAACGAGCAGTACTTC. This gives the protein CASSSFSLGVMNEQYF.

This clone was detected only a few times. The V gene is TRBV27, the J gene TRBJ2-3, with D perhaps matching TRBD2 (6 bases). V lost 3 bases and J lost 3, with 10 bases in between. The CDR3 spans 14 residues. Germline V gene data show CDR1 as MNHEY and CDR2 as SMNVEV (reference sequence). CDR3 nucleotide sequence: TGTGCCAGCAGTTTGTTGGGACTTACAGATACGCAGTATTTT. Its protein is CASSLLGLTDTQYF.